A selection of T cell receptor beta chains follows, all from one sample in a study of T cell responses to AZD1222 COVID-19 vaccine. Only in-frame clones appear in the TCRdb table, and some are missing; sequencing was by immunoSEQ multiplex PCR. Altogether tens of thousands of clones are present, under 90% being singletons, with the ten largest covering 2% to 2.5%. Material: peripheral blood, obtained on day 0 of AZD1222 vaccination. The receptors were gathered from an adult in good health. The CDR3 runs from the conserved cysteine through the conserved F or W. Fields, in order: clone size, J gene, D gene, V gene, CDR3 DNA, CDR3 protein. The D gene is left open where the match is weak. Some rows mark clone size as missing; the rest say once, few, many or name a class of expanded clone.

>NA|TRBJ1-1|NA|TRBV7-2
TGTGCCAGCAGCTTAACTCCAACGGGTGGCACTGAAGCTTTCTTT
CASSLTPTGGTEAFF
>NA|TRBJ2-1|TRBD2|TRBV7-3
TGTGCCAGCAGCTTAGGAGGAGCGGGAGGATACAATGAGCAGTTCTTC
CASSLGGAGGYNEQFF
>few|TRBJ2-7|NA|TRBV3-1/TRBV3-2
TGTGCCAGCAGCCACTCCTACGAGCAGTACTTC
CASSHSYEQYF
>NA|TRBJ1-1|NA|TRBV4-2
TGTGCCAGCAGCCAAGGGAACACTGAAGCTTTCTTT
CASSQGNTEAFF
>NA|TRBJ2-5|NA|TRBV12-1
TGTGCCAGCAGCTTTTCCCGGGCACGACTAGCGGGAGGTGATCTCCAAGAGACCCAGTACTTC
CASSFSRARLAGGDLQETQYF
>NA|TRBJ2-7|NA|TRBV9
TGTGCCAGCAGCGCCCGGGTTCCCTCCTACGAGCAGTACTTC
CASSARVPSYEQYF
>NA|TRBJ2-7|TRBD1|TRBV19
TGTGCCAGTAGATCCCGGGACAGGGGTCACGAGCAGTACTTC
CASRSRDRGHEQYF
>few|TRBJ1-1|NA|TRBV29-1
TGCAGCGCTAAGATAGGGACGGACAGCGAGAACGAAGCTTTCTTT
CSAKIGTDSENEAFF
>NA|TRBJ1-1|NA|TRBV5-4
TGTGCCAGCAGCTTGGAAATACAGGGGAACACTGAAGCTTTCTTT
CASSLEIQGNTEAFF
>NA|TRBJ1-1|NA|TRBV18
TGTGCCAGCTCACCACCGAACAGCCCGAACACTGAAGCTTTCTTT
CASSPPNSPNTEAFF
>once|TRBJ2-1|TRBD2|TRBV6-5
TGTGCCAGCAGTTATCAGCGGGGCTACAATGAGCAGTTCTTC
CASSYQRGYNEQFF
>NA|TRBJ2-2|NA|TRBV7-3
TGTGCCAGCAGCGCAAAACCAGGGGGGGCGCACACCGGGGAGCTGTTTTTT
CASSAKPGGAHTGELFF
>NA|TRBJ2-2|NA|TRBV7-3
TGTGCCAGCAGCCCTCAGGGGACTAACACCGGGGAGCTGTTTTTT
CASSPQGTNTGELFF
>NA|TRBJ1-5|NA|TRBV2
TGTGCCAGCAGTGAAAAAGGAGGGACTCAGCCCCAGCATTTT
CASSEKGGTQPQHF
>NA|TRBJ1-1|NA|TRBV2
TGTGCCAACAGGGTGAACACTGAAGCTTTCTTT
CANRVNTEAFF
>NA|TRBJ1-4|NA|TRBV10-3
TGTGCCATCAGTGAGGATCGTGGGGAAAAACTGTTTTTT
CAISEDRGEKLFF
>NA|TRBJ2-7|NA|TRBV29-1
TGCAGCGTTTCTCCCCCATCTCCGCAGTACTTC
CSVSPPSPQYF
>NA|TRBJ2-3|TRBD1|TRBV2
TGTGCCAGCAGCGCTCCCCGGGACAGGGGAGATACGCAGTATTTT
CASSAPRDRGDTQYF
>NA|TRBJ2-2|TRBD1|TRBV15
TGTGCCACCAGCAGAATAGGGGGCTATCACACCGGGGAGCTGTTTTTT
CATSRIGGYHTGELFF
>once|TRBJ2-5|TRBD2|TRBV5-6
TGTGCCAGCAGCTCGTCAACTGTCGGGGACTATGAGACCCAGTACTTC
CASSSSTVGDYETQYF
>NA|TRBJ1-2|NA|TRBV5-5
TGTGCCAGCAGCTTCGGAGTGGTCTATGGCTACACCTTC
CASSFGVVYGYTF
>NA|TRBJ1-6|NA|TRBV28
TGTGCCAGTTTCGAAGGGGGTAGCTCCTATAATTCACCCCTCCACTTT
CASFEGGSSYNSPLHF
>NA|TRBJ2-1|NA|TRBV5-1
TGCGCCAGCAGCTATGGCCGCCTTCGGGATGAGCAGTTCTTC
CASSYGRLRDEQFF
>once|TRBJ2-7|NA|TRBV9
TGTGCCAGCAGCCCCGGGGGTACGCGCGAGCAGTACTTC
CASSPGGTREQYF
>NA|TRBJ2-1|TRBD2|TRBV4-2
TGTGCCAGCAGACTAGCGGACACTTCCTACAATGAGCAGTTCTTC
CASRLADTSYNEQFF